The 17 T cell receptor beta chains in this list originate from one sample, sequenced in a study of response to subunit inactivated influenza vaccine. TCRdb reanalysed the RT-PCR reads using MiXCR and keeps one entry per CDR3 protein. The sample contains some 850,000 distinct CDR3 sequences, about 18% of which appear only once. The specimen comprised PBMCs from blood, sampled 4 to 6 days after vaccination. Source of these receptors: a man aged 50 to 59 who received an inactivated influenza vaccine.

The rearrangement joins TRBV5-1 to TRBJ2-5; 9 bases agree with TRBD2. This CDR3 contains 14 residues. V was pared by 7 bases and J by 3 bases, with 7 bases of the junction left unmatched. Germline lookup yields CDR1 SGHRS and CDR2 YFSETQ. The CDR3 reads CASSVQRGEETQYF. In nucleotides, the CDR3 is TGCGCCAGCTCGGTACAGCGGGGGGAAGAGACCCAGTACTTC.

The chain carries TRBV5-5 and TRBJ2-3; D is unresolved. The CDR3 has 14 amino acids. Trimming shortened V by 6 bases and J by 4 bases, and 15 bases separated the two germline ends. CDR1 SGHKS and CDR2 YYEKEE come from the germline V gene (reference sequence). The CDR3 is CASKDQDVADTQYF. The CDR3 nucleotides read TGTGCCAGCAAGGACCAGGACGTGGCAGATACGCAGTATTTT.

In its sample, this clonotype was seen a few times. The chain carries TRBV28 and TRBJ2-4; weak D call: TRBD2 (7 bases). Trimming took off 11 bases at V and 2 bases at J, with 22 bases between the two ends. CDR1 and CDR2 from the germline V gene are MDHEN and SYDVKM. CDR3 length: 16 residues. The CDR3 DNA sequence: TGTGCCGGCTGGGAGGGGGTATTGCCAACCAAAAACATTCAGTACTTC. As protein: CAGWEGVLPTKNIQYF.

This clonotype was recorded a few times. V is TRBV7-9 and J is TRBJ2-7; D is perhaps TRBD1 (5 bases). Trimming cost V 5 bases and J 0 bases, with 11 bases left between them. The CDR3 totals 14 residues. Germline-derived CDR1 and CDR2 are SEHNR and FQNEAQ (reference sequence). For the CDR3, the DNA is TGTGCCAGCAGCCGGAAGGGGTTCTCCTACGAGCAGTACTTC. Translating it yields CASSRKGFSYEQYF.

In this sample, this clonotype turned up many times. This chain uses TRBV11-2 with TRBJ2-2, with unresolved D. Germline-derived CDR1 and CDR2 are SGHAT and FQNNGV. The CDR3 is made up of 14 amino acids. V dropped 0 bases and J dropped 6 bases, with 8 bases sitting between them. CDR3 residues: CASSLDRLAGELFF. Written as DNA, the CDR3 is TGTGCCAGCAGCTTAGACCGGTTGGCCGGGGAGCTGTTTTTT.

This clonotype was recorded a few times. The rearrangement joins TRBV12-3 or TRBV12-4 to TRBJ1-2; no definite D call. The V and J ends lost 6 bases and 8 bases respectively, with 16 bases between them. The CDR3 length is 13 residues. In DNA, the CDR3 is TGTGCCAGCAGCCCAGCAGCCGCTACGGGCTACACCTTC. It codes for CASSPAAATGYTF.

This clonotype has at least ten counts. The genes are TRBV12-3 or TRBV12-4 and TRBJ1-1, with D tentatively TRBD1 (6 bases). V lost 5 bases and J 8 bases, leaving 15 bases between the germline ends. The CDR3 is 13 residues long. The CDR3 DNA is TGTGCCAGCAGTCCTGGACAGTTGGGAGAAGCTTTCTTT. It specifies CASSPGQLGEAFF.

This clonotype showed up just a few times. The CDR3 loop is CASSLAGTGFSEQYF. The CDR3 DNA sequence: TGTGCCAGCAGTTTAGCCGGGACAGGGTTCTCCGAGCAGTACTTC. This rearrangement joins TRBV12-3 or TRBV12-4 to TRBJ2-7; the match to TRBD1 covers 9 bases. Trimming took 0 bases from V and 6 from J; bases not matched to a gene: 6. The length of the CDR3 is 15 residues.

This clonotype was seen repeatedly, ten times or more. Germline is not matched at one junction end, which may reflect a read error. The V call is TRBV5-1, the J call TRBJ2-3; 9 bases agree with TRBD1. CDR1 and CDR2 from the germline V gene are SGHRS and YFSETQ. CDR3 length equals 14 residues. CDR3 protein: CASSLGQGADTQYF. The CDR3 DNA is TGTGCCAGCAGTTTGGGACAGGGTGCGGATACGCAGTATTTT.

This clonotype came up a few times. The chain employs TRBV18 and TRBJ2-7; 9 nucleotides agree with TRBD1. With 6 bases clipped from V and 6 bases from J, the junction kept 6 bases outside the gene matches. The CDR3 spans 13 residues. In germline, CDR1 is KGHSH, CDR2 LQKENI. As DNA, the CDR3 is TGTGCCAGCTCTCGGGACAGGGCGCGCGAGCAGTACTTC. It translates to CASSRDRAREQYF. The complete variable domain, with remaining parts taken from reference TRBV18 and TRBJ2-7, reads NAGVMQNPRHLVRRRGQEARLRCSPMKGHSHVYWYRQLPEEGLKFMVYLQKENIIDESGMPKERFSAEFPKEGPSILRIQQVVRGDSAAYFCASSRDRAREQYFGPGTRLTVT.

This clonotype was found a few times. This sequence joins TRBV3-1 and TRBJ2-6; D is possibly TRBD1 (5 bases). The V and J ends lost 2 bases and 2 bases respectively, with 7 bases between them. CDR3 length: 15 amino acids. CDR1 and CDR2 from the germline V gene are LGHDT and YNNKEL (reference sequence). CDR3 nucleotides: TGTGCCAGCAGCCAAAGGGGTGCTGGGGCCAACGTCCTGACTTTC. Protein sequence: CASSQRGAGANVLTF.

J is TRBJ2-3 and V is TRBV6-5; D may be TRBD1 or TRBD2 (5 bases each). Per germline, CDR1 MNHEY and CDR2 SVGAGI. V dropped 4 bases and J dropped 5 bases, with 10 bases sitting between them. CDR3 length: 13 residues. CDR3 DNA sequence: TGTGCCAGCAGTTTGGGGGATGAAGATACGCAGTATTTT. This gives the protein CASSLGDEDTQYF.

The chain is built from TRBV20-1 and TRBJ1-6; 7 bases match TRBD1. The CDR3 has 14 amino acids. The J segment lost 7 bases and the V segment lost 4 bases, leaving 7 bases of the junction unmatched. In germline, CDR1 is DFQATT, CDR2 SNEGSKA (reference sequence). The chain's CDR3 is CSAKAGGGNSPLHF. Here the CDR3 DNA reads TGCAGTGCTAAGGCAGGGGGTGGGAATTCACCCCTCCACTTT.

This clonotype was found many times. The V call is TRBV20-1, the J call TRBJ1-1; unclear D gene. Germline V lookup: CDR1 DFQATT, CDR2 SNEGSKA (reference sequence). V lost 0 bases to trimming and J lost 3 bases, with 2 bases between them. This CDR3 is built from 11 residues. The CDR3 bases are TGCAGTGCTAGAGAGGACACTGAAGCTTTCTTT. Protein: CSAREDTEAFF.

This clonotype was observed a few times. The chain combines TRBV12-3 or TRBV12-4 with TRBJ2-7; perhaps TRBD2 as D (5 bases). The CDR3 runs to 16 residues. Trimming left V 4 bases short and J 2 bases short, with 18 bases between. CDR3 bases: TGTGCCAGCAGTTCTTCTGGGAGCATACCAACCTACGAGCAGTACTTC. Translated: CASSSSGSIPTYEQYF.

This sequence joins TRBV21-1 and TRBJ1-1; TRBD1, the table's D call, lacks a check against the DNA. TRBV21-1 constitutes a pseudogene. The CDR3 is made up of 17 amino acids. Here the CDR3 DNA reads TGTGCCAGCAGCAAAACCGCCCAGGGACAGATGAACACTGAAGCTTTCTTT. As protein: CASSKTAQGQMNTEAFF.

The genes are TRBV20-1 and TRBJ1-2; D uncertain. This CDR3 comprises 13 residues. Germline CDR1 and CDR2: DFQATT and SNEGSKA (reference sequence). With 0 bases removed from V and 6 bases from J, the gap between germline ends came to 11 bases. For the CDR3, the DNA is TGCAGTGCTAGAGAGCCTTCCGGGGATGGCTACACCTTC. Encoded protein: CSAREPSGDGYTF.